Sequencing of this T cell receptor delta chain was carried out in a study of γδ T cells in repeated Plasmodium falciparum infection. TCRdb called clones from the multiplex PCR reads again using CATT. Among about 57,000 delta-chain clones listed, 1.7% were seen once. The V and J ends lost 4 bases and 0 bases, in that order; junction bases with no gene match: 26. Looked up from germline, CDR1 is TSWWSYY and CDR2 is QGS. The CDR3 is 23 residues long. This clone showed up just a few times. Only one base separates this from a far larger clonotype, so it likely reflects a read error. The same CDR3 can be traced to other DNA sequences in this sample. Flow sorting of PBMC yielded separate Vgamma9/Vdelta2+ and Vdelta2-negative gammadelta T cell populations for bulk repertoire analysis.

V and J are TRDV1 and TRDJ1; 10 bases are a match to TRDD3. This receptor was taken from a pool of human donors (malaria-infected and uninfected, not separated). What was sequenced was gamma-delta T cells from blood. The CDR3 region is CALGGTTKVLGDRGDPYTDKLIF. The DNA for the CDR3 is TGTGCTCTTGGGGGGACAACAAAGGTTCTGGGGGATAGGGGGGATCCGTACACCGATAAACTCATCTTT.